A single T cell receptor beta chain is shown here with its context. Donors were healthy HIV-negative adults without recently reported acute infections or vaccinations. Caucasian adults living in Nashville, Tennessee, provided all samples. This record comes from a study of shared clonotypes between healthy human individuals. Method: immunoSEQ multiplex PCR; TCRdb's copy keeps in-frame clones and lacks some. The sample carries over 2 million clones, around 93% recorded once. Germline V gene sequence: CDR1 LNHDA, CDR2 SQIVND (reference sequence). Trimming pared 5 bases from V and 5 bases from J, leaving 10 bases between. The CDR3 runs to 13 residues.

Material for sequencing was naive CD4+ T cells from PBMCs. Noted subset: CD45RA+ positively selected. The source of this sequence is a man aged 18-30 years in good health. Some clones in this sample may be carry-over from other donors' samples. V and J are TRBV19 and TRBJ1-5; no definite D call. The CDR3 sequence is CASSDYKDQPQHF. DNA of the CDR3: TGTGCCAGTAGTGACTACAAGGATCAGCCCCAGCATTTT.